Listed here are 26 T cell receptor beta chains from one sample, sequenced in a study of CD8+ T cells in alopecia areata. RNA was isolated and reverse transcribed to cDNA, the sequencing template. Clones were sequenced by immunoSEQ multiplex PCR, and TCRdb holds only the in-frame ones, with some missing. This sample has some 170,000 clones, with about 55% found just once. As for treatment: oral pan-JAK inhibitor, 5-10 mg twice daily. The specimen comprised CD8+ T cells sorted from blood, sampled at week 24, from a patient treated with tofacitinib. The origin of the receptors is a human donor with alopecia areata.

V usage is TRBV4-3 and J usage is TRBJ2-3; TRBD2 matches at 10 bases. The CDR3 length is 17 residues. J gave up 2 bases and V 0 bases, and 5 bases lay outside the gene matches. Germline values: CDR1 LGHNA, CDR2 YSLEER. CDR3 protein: CASSQDSLAGATDTQYF. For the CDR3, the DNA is TGCGCCAGCAGCCAAGATTCCCTAGCGGGGGCCACAGATACGCAGTATTTT.

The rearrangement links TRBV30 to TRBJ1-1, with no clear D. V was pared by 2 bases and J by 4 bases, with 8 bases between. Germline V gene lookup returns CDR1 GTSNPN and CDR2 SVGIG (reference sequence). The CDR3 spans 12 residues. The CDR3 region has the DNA TGTGCCTGGAGTCCCGGGAGCACTGAAGCTTTCTTT. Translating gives CAWSPGSTEAFF.

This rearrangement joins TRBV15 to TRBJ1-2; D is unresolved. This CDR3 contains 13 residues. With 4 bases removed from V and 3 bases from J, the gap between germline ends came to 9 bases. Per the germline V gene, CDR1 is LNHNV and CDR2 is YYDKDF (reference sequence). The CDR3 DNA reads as TGTGCCACCAGCACCAGGTCATACTATGGCTACACCTTC. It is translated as CATSTRSYYGYTF.

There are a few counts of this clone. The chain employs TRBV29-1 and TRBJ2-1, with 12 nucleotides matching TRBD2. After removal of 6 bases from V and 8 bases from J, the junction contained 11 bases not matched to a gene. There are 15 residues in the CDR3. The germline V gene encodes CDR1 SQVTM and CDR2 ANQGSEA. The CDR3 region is CSVELAGGPTDEQFF. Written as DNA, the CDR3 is TGCAGCGTCGAACTAGCGGGGGGCCCTACAGATGAGCAGTTCTTC.

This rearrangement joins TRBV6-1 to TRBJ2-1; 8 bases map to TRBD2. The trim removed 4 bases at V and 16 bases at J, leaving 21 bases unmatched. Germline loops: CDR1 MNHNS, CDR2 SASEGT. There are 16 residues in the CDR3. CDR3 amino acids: CASSGIAGGGVSVQFF. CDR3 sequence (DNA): TGTGCCAGCAGTGGAATAGCCGGGGGGGGCGTCTCGGTTCAATTCTTC.

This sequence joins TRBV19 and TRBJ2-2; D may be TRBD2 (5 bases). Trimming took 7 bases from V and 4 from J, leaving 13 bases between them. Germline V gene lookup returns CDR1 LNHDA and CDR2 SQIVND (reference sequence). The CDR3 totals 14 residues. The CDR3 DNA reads TGTGCCAGTAACCTTCCGGGGTCCACCGGGGAGCTGTTTTTT. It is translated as CASNLPGSTGELFF.

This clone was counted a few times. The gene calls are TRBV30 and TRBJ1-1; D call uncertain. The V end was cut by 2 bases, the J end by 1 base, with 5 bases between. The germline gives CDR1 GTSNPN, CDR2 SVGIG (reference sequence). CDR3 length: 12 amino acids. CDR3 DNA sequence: TGTGCCTGGAGTCATGGGAACACTGAAGCTTTCTTT. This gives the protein CAWSHGNTEAFF.

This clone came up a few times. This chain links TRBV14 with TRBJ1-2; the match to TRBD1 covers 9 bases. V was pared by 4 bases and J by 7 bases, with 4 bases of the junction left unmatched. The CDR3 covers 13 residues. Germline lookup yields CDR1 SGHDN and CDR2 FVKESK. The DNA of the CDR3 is TGTGCCAGCAGCCGGGACAGGGAAAGTGGCTACACCTTC. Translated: CASSRDRESGYTF. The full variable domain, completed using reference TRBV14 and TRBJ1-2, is EAGVTQFPSHSVIEKGQTVTLRCDPISGHDNLYWYRRVMGKEIKFLLHFVKESKQDESGMPNNRFLAERTGGTYSTLKVQPAELEDSGVYFCASSRDRESGYTFGSGTRLTVV.

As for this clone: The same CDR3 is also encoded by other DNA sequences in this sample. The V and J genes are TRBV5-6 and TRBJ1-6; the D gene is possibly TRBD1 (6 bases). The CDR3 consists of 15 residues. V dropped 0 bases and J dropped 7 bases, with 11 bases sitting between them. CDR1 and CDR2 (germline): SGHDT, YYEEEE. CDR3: CASSLGTGANSPLHF. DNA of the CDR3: TGTGCCAGCAGCTTGGGTACGGGGGCGAATTCACCCCTCCACTTT.

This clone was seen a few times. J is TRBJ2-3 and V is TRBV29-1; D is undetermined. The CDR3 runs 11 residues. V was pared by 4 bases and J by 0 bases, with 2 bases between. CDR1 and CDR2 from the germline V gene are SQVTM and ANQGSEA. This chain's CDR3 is CSVASTDTQYF. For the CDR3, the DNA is TGCAGCGTTGCGAGCACAGATACGCAGTATTTT.

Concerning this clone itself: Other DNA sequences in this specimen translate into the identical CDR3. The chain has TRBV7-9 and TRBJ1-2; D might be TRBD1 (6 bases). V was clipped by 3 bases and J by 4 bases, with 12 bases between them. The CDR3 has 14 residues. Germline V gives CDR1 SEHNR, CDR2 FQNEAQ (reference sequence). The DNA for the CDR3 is TGTGCCAGCAGCTTGGGAGGGGGGTCCTATGGCTACACCTTC. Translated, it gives CASSLGGGSYGYTF.

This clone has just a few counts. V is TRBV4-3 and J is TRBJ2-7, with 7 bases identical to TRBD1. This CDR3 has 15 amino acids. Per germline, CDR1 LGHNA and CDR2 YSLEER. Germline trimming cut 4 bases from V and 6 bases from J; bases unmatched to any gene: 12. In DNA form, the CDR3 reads TGCGCCAGCAGCCGATCCAGGACAGGACCCTCCGAGCAGTACTTC. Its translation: CASSRSRTGPSEQYF.

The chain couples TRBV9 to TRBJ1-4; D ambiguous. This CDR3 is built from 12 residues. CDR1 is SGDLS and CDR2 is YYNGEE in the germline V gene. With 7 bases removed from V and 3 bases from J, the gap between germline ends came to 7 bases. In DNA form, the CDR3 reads TGTGCCAGCGGATCCTCTAATGAAAAACTGTTTTTT. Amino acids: CASGSSNEKLFF.

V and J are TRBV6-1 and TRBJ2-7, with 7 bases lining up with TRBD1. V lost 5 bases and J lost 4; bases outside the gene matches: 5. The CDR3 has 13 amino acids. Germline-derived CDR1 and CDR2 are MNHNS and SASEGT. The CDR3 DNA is TGTGCCAGCAGTACCAGGACAGGATACGAGCAGTACTTC. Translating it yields CASSTRTGYEQYF.

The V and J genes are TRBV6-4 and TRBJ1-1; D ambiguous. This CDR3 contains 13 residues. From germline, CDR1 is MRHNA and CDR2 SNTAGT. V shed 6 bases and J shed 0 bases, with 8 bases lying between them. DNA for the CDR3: TGTGCCAGCAGAGGGAATCTGAACACTGAAGCTTTCTTT. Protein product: CASRGNLNTEAFF.

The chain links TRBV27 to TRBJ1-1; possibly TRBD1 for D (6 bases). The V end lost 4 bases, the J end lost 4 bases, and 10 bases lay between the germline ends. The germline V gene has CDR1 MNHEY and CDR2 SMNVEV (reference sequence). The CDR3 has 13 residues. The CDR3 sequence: CASSYRVATEAFF. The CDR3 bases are TGTGCCAGCAGTTACAGGGTTGCCACTGAAGCTTTCTTT.

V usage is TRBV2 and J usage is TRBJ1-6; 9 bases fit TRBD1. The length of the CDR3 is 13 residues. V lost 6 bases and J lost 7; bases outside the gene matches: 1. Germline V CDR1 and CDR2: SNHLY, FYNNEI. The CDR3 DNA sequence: TGTGCCAGCAGAGGGACAGGGAATTCACCCCTCCACTTT. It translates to CASRGTGNSPLHF. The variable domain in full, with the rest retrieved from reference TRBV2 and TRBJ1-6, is EPEVTQTPSHQVTQMGQEVILRCVPISNHLYFYWYRQILGQKVEFLVSFYNNEISEKSEIFDDQFSVERPDGSNFTLKIRSTKLEDSAMYFCASRGTGNSPLHFGNGTRLTVT.

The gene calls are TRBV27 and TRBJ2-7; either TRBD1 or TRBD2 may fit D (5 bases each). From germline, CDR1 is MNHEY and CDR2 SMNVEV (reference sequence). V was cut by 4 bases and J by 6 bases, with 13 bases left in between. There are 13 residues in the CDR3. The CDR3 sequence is CASSSSGGGEQYF. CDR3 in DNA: TGTGCCAGCAGTTCGTCTGGTGGGGGCGAGCAGTACTTC.

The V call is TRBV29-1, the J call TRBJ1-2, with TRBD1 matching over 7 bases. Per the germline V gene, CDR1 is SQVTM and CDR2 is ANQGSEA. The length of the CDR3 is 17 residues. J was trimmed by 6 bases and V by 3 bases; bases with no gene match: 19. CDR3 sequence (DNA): TGCAGCGTTGACAATGACCTGACAGGGATGGGGTGGGATGGCTACACCTTC. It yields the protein CSVDNDLTGMGWDGYTF.

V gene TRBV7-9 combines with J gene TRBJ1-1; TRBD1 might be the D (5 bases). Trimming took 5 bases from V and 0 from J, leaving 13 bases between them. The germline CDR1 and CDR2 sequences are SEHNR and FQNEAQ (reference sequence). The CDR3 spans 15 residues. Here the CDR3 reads CASSAATEMNTEAFF. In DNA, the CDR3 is TGTGCCAGCAGCGCGGCGACAGAAATGAACACTGAAGCTTTCTTT. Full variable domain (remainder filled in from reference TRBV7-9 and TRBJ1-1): DTGVSQNPRHKITKRGQNVTFRCDPISEHNRLYWYRQTLGQGPEFLTYFQNEAQLEKSRLLSDRFSAERPKGSFSTLEIQRTEQGDSAMYLCASSAATEMNTEAFFGQGTRLTVV.

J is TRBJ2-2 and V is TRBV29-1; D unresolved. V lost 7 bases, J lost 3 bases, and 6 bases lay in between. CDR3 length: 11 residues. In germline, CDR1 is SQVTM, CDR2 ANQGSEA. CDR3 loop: CSGWDTGELFF. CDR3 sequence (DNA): TGCAGCGGGTGGGACACCGGGGAGCTGTTTTTT.

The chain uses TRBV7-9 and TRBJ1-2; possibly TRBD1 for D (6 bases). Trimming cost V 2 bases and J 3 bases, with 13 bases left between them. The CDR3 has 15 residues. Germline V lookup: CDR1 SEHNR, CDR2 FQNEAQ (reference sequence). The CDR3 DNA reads TGTGCCAGCAGCTTATTTATTGGGGGCGACTATGGCTACACCTTC. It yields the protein CASSLFIGGDYGYTF.

This chain's CDR3 is CASSRSSDLGTSGFEQYF. CDR3 bases: TGTGCCAGCAGCCGTTCGAGCGACCTCGGGACTAGCGGGTTCGAGCAGTACTTC. The V call is TRBV7-9, the J call TRBJ2-7; 12 nucleotides match TRBD2. The V gene end was trimmed by 5 bases and the J gene end by 6 bases; junction bases not matched to a gene: 17. The CDR3 extends over 18 amino acids. CDR1 is SEHNR and CDR2 is FQNEAQ in the germline V gene (reference sequence).

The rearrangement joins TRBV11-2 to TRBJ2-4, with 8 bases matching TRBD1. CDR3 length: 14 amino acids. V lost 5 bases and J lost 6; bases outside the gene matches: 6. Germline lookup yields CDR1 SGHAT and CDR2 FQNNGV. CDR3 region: CASSPGQGGNIQYF. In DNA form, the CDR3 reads TGTGCCAGCAGCCCCGGACAGGGCGGAAACATTCAGTACTTC.

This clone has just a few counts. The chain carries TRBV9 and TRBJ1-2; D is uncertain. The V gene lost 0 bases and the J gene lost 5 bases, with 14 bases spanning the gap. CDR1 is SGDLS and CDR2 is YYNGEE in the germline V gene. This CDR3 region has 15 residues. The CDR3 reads CASSVEGSGDYGYTF. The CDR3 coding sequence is TGTGCCAGCAGCGTAGAGGGTTCGGGAGATTATGGCTACACCTTC. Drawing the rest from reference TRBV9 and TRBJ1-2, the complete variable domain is DSGVTQTPKHLITATGQRVTLRCSPRSGDLSVYWYQQSLDQGLQFLIQYYNGEERAKGNILERFSAQQFPDLHSELNLSSLELGDSALYFCASSVEGSGDYGYTFGSGTRLTVV.

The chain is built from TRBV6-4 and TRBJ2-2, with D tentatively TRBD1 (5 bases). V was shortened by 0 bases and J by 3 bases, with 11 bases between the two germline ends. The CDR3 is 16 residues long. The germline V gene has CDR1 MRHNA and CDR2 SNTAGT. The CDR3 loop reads CASSDSIRDDTGELFF. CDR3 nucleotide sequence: TGTGCCAGCAGTGACTCGATCAGGGATGACACCGGGGAGCTGTTTTTT.